This T cell receptor (beta chain) came from a study of control samples from healthy donors and cancer patients. With 3 bases removed from V and 5 bases from J, the gap between germline ends came to 7 bases. Germline V CDR1 and CDR2: LNHDA, SQIVND (reference sequence). The CDR3 is 12 amino acids. The data were produced by immunoSEQ multiplex PCR, yet TCRdb's version contains in-frame clones alone and is incomplete. The sample has 90,000 or so clones, 88% seen once. The receptor was derived from a woman aged 65 to 85 in good health. The specimen sequenced was blood. The chain is built from TRBV19 and TRBJ1-2; D is undetermined. The CDR3 DNA is TGTGCCAGTAGTATGTTGGGGTATGGCTACACCTTC. This encodes CASSMLGYGYTF.